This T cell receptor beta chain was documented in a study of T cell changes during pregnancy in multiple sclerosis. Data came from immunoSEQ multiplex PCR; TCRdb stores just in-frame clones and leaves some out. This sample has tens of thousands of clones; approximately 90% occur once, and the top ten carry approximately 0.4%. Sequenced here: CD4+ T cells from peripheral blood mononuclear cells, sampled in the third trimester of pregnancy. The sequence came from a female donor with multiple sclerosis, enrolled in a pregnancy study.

The CDR3 nucleotides are TGTGCCAGCAGCCGGACTAGCGGGAGCTCCTACAATGAGCAGTTCTTC. Translating gives CASSRTSGSSYNEQFF. The chain couples TRBV7-8 to TRBJ2-1, with TRBD2 identical over 13 bases. CDR1 is SGHVS and CDR2 is FQNEAQ in the germline V gene. The V and J ends lost 5 bases and 0 bases, in that order; junction bases with no gene match: 1. CDR3 size: 16 residues.